This T cell receptor beta chain was observed in a study of synovial regulatory T cells in juvenile arthritis. Overall study: A few patients were therapy-naive; 5 to 7 received methotrexate alone.

Broader study findings: iaTreg TCR repertoires were largely private across patients and partially overlapped synovial Teff and blood CPL. Synovial Treg CDR3 sequences overlapped more with iaTregs than other circulating Tregs.

In regard to this clone: Its matching antigen is unknown.

The roughly 11 donors had active juvenile idiopathic arthritis, with 3 polyarticular and 8 oligoarticular cases. CDR1 and CDR2 (germline): LNHDA, SQIVND (reference sequence). The CDR3 runs to 14 residues. Nucleotide data are not available. Sequencing used immunoSEQ multiplex PCR; TCRdb keeps in-frame clones, though not all of them. The sample's table shows 7,500 to 10,000 clones. The chain links TRBV19 to TRBJ1-1. The sample consisted of Treg cells from blood. As to subset: remaining (HLA-DR-negative) circulating blood Treg cells. This TCR came from a donor younger than 30 with juvenile idiopathic arthritis. The CDR3 reads CASSIRRENTEAFF.